This T cell receptor beta chain is from a study of blood T cells in healthy people across ages (dated by TCRdb to 2015 to 2017). The study in broad terms: In model experiments, template switching captured roughly one uniquely barcoded TCR beta cDNA molecule for every two T cells. The study measured age-related changes in TCR beta repertoire diversity using deep sequencing normalized with unique cDNA molecular identifiers. Donors were grouped into four age groups: young (average 16 years), middle-aged (39), aged (roughly 62) and long-lived (around 80). To avoid experimental bias, donors of different ages were spread randomly across the sequencing lanes. The study analyzed two additional independent replicas of 1 million unique cDNA reads from the same blood draw for two donors, one aged 18 to 30 and one aged 80 or older. What the authors observed across the whole study: A strong correlation was found between observed TCR beta diversity and the percentage of naive T cells measured by flow cytometry. Because donor CMV infection status was unknown, age-related changes in expanded clonotypes were potentially confounded. Estimates of total diversity based on one million sequenced T cells were regarded as lower bounds and as underestimates. As age increased, observed TCR beta diversity per million T cells dropped in a roughly linear way, and a significant reduction was already evident by age 40. Compared with the aged group, more naive CD4+ T cells, fewer expanded clones and increased TCR diversity were shown by the long-lived group, suggesting age selection. Since profiling was done on bulk unsorted PBMCs, naive and antigen-experienced compartments could not be conclusively compared.

Preparation of the library involved 5' RACE. Sequenced on an Illumina HiSeq 2500. A second PCR of 7 to 11 cycles was performed with a sample-barcoded 5' primer and a J-beta primer mix. A template-switch 5' adaptor carrying 12 random nucleotides introduced a unique molecular identifier onto each TCR beta cDNA molecule. Each sample yielded at least 3 million CDR3-containing paired-end reads. The Mint cDNA synthesis kit, primed by a TRBC-specific oligonucleotide, was used to synthesize first-strand cDNA from all RNA. Following uracil-DNA glycosylase treatment, a first 18-cycle PCR with universal primers M1SS and BC2_uni_R was performed on all cDNA. Under the source paper's analysis protocol: Normalization of each sample was performed by random selection of 1 million high-quality reads, each carrying a distinct molecular identifier. Instead of being binned into consensus sequences, reads that shared molecular identifiers were thrown out. MiTCR, with a Q25 quality threshold and the strictest error-elimination algorithm, was used for CDR3 identification, clonotype clustering and error correction. A nonparametric unseen species model with Euler transformation was used to estimate a lower bound on total TCR beta diversity. The raw public data were reprocessed by TCRdb itself: fastp quality trimming at Q25, MiXCR clonotype calling, in-frame beta chains only. Every CDR3 protein is listed once, alongside the most common genes and DNA of its rows. For this entry, the V and J calls and clone size follow TCRdb and not the study's own pipeline. This sample is represented by about 780,000 distinct CDR3 sequences; about 46% of them were singletons. The ten largest clonotypes hold around 18% of the sample.

Systemically healthy Caucasian individuals from Russia, approximately 39 in total and aged about 6 to 95 years, were included as donors. Each donor gave about 9.7 milliliters of peripheral blood, drawn into EDTA-treated Vacutainer tubes. Ficoll-Paque density-gradient centrifugation was used to isolate PBMCs, with at least 6 million per sample. Trizol reagent was used to extract total RNA from the PBMCs, yielding at least 6 micrograms per sample. For every donor, flow cytometry on a PBMC aliquot measured the percentage of naive CD45RAhigh/CD27high T cells. This clonotype came up once. Its antigen specificity is not known. Nothing much larger sits one base from this clone, and base qualities are not available. One read alone makes for weak evidence. Based on the germline V gene, the CDR1 and CDR2 sequences are SGDLS and YYNGEE. The V end gives up 5 bases and the J end 8 bases, leaving 8 bases in the junction not matched to a gene. The CDR3, from cysteine to phenylalanine, totals 13 residues. Of all the DNA, just the CDR3 is kept, 39 bases in frame from base 1.

Rearrangement joined TRBV9 to TRBJ1-2, with 8 bases matching TRBD1. The origin of this receptor is an older man in good health. The sequenced sample consisted of blood. This receptor carries the CDR3 CASSRQGRRGYTF. The DNA reads TGTGCCAGCAGTCGACAGGGGCGTCGGGGCTACACCTTC. With the rest looked up from the reference TRBV9 and TRBJ1-2 genes rather than sequenced, the full variable domain is DSGVTQTPKHLITATGQRVTLRCSPRSGDLSVYWYQQSLDQGLQFLIQYYNGEERAKGNILERFSAQQFPDLHSELNLSSLELGDSALYFCASSRQGRRGYTFGSGTRLTVV.